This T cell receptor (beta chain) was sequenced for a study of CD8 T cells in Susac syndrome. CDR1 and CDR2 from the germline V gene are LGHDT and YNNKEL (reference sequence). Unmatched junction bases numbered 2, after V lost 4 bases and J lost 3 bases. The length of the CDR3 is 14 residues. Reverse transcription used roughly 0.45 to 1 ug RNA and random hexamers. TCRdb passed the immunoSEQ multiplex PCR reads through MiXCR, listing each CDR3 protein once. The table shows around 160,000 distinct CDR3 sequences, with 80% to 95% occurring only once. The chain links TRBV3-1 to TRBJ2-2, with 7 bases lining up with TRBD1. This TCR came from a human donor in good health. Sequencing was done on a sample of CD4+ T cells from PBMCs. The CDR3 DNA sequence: TGTGCCAGCAGCCCGGGACAGTACACCGGGGAGCTGTTTTTT. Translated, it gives CASSPGQYTGELFF.